A selection of T cell receptor beta chains follows, all from one sample in a study of beta chain features in type 1 diabetes. This table comes from immunoSEQ multiplex PCR, and its TCRdb copy is limited to in-frame clones, with some not included. The repertoire has some 150,000 clones, 7% to 10% of them found once; the top ten carry roughly 0.69%. Sequences were obtained from central memory CD4+ T cells from blood. The receptor set was obtained from a young man in good health. CDR3s include the opening cysteine and the closing phenylalanine or tryptophan.

V	CDR3
TRBV5-5	CASSLPGAGDEQYF
TRBV29-1	CRQHRPYTQYF
TRBV11-2	CASSDGTGGLGYTF
TRBV6-1	CASTPRTGYKHGYTF
TRBV27	CASSLYGGEETQYF
TRBV2	CASRGGVDEQYF
TRBV30	CAWRGTGVLSGANVLTF
TRBV30	CAWSVGGGKNTEAFF
TRBV28	CASSLANREGYTF
TRBV27	CASSSPVTSGGAHTQYF